The 5 T cell receptor beta chains listed next were all sequenced from one sample in a study of technical replicates of blood from four donors. Sequenced by immunoSEQ multiplex PCR; TCRdb stores in-frame clones only, minus some. The table shows roughly 80,000 clones, with 93% occurring only once. Specimen: T cells isolated from PBMCs. These TCRs come from a human donor in good health.

The chain employs TRBV27 and TRBJ1-2; D remains ambiguous. CDR3 length: 12 amino acids. Germline values: CDR1 MNHEY, CDR2 SMNVEV (reference sequence). Trimming pared 6 bases from V and 4 bases from J, leaving 9 bases between. CDR3 nucleotides: TGTGCCAGCAGCGAGGGTCTCTATGGCTACACCTTC. It encodes CASSEGLYGYTF.

A single count supports this clone. CDR3 amino acids: CASTAVSSGSPEQYF. The CDR3 DNA is TGTGCCAGCACGGCTGTCTCCAGCGGGAGTCCCGAGCAGTACTTC. The chain employs TRBV27 and TRBJ2-7; 8 positions match TRBD2. With V trimmed by 7 bases and J by 6 bases, 14 bases remained unmatched. This CDR3 spans 15 amino acids. CDR1 is MNHEY and CDR2 is SMNVEV in the germline V gene (reference sequence).

V usage is TRBV29-1 and J usage is TRBJ2-3; TRBD2 might be the D (6 bases). The germline V and J ends were trimmed by 4 bases and 0 bases, with 11 bases remaining between them. CDR1 and CDR2 from the germline V gene are SQVTM and ANQGSEA. The CDR3 runs to 14 residues. CDR3 loop: CSVGRGMSTDTQYF. For the CDR3, the DNA is TGCAGCGTTGGTCGGGGGATGAGCACAGATACGCAGTATTTT.

The rearrangement uses TRBV5-1 and TRBJ2-7, with 8 bases aligning to TRBD2. CDR1 and CDR2 (germline): SGHRS, YFSETQ. This CDR3 spans 14 amino acids. Trimming cost V 2 bases and J 5 bases; bases outside gene matches: 6. CDR3 sequence reads: CASSFSGVLHEQYF. The CDR3 DNA is TGCGCCAGCAGCTTTAGCGGGGTGCTCCACGAGCAGTACTTC.

This clone occurred once. In DNA, the CDR3 is TGTGCCAGTAGCATCGGGACAGATAATGAAAAACTGTTTTTT. Translated: CASSIGTDNEKLFF. V and J are TRBV19 and TRBJ1-4; TRBD1 agrees at 7 bases. CDR1 LNHDA and CDR2 SQIVND come from the germline V gene (reference sequence). V was pared by 6 bases and J by 4 bases, with 5 bases of the junction left unmatched. This CDR3 has 14 amino acids.